The 2 T cell receptor beta chains reported below all come from one sample, sequenced in a study of T cells in localized non-small cell lung cancer. TCRdb keeps only in-frame clones here, not all; method: immunoSEQ multiplex PCR. The sample has 2,500 to 3,500 clones; under 20% are singletons. Source: lung tumor tissue, taken before any cancer treatment. The receptors were gathered from a man aged 35 to 69 with stage I lung adenocarcinoma.

This chain joins TRBV18 and TRBJ2-1; the match to TRBD1 covers 11 bases. J lost 7 bases, V lost 3 bases, and 2 bases had no gene match. The CDR3 spans 14 residues. Germline V gives CDR1 KGHSH, CDR2 LQKENI. The DNA for the CDR3 is TGTGCCAGCTCACCGGGACAGGGGGGAAATGAGCAGTTCTTC. Protein: CASSPGQGGNEQFF.

V usage is TRBV28 and J usage is TRBJ1-2; 12 nucleotides match TRBD1. CDR1 is MDHEN and CDR2 is SYDVKM in the germline V gene. The CDR3 sequence is 14 residues long. V shed 6 bases, J shed 8 bases, and the junction held 7 bases outside the gene matches. The CDR3 DNA reads TGTGCCAGCAGAGGGACAGGGGGCGCGGAAGGCTACACCTTC. The encoded protein is CASRGTGGAEGYTF.